The clone carrying this T cell receptor (beta chain) was seen a few times. Its cognate antigen is unknown. There are 18 residues in the CDR3. From germline, CDR1 is LGHDT and CDR2 YNNKEL (reference sequence). V lost 0 bases and J lost 4, with 21 bases in between. The record originates from a study of T cell responses to AZD1222 COVID-19 vaccine. Findings and caveats of the study: A reported finding is that nearly half of spike-specific TCRs target unmutated variant regions. Donor demographics were predominantly white British with a female majority; clonal diversity may be underestimated. Spike-specific TCR breadth rose after two AZD1222 doses, and depth rose as well.

Profiled with immunoSEQ multiplex PCR; TCRdb holds only in-frame clones, not every one. The data hold over 120,000 clones, with around 92% observed a single time. The starting material was peripheral blood, obtained after recovery from COVID-19. The chain is built from TRBV3-1 (or the pseudogene TRBV3-2) and TRBJ1-2, with D possibly matching TRBD1 (6 bases). This receptor was identified in an adult who had recovered from COVID-19. The DNA for the CDR3 is TGTGCCAGCAGCCAAGATGTAAGGGGGGCGGGAAATTCCTATGGCTACACCTTC. It specifies CASSQDVRGAGNSYGYTF.